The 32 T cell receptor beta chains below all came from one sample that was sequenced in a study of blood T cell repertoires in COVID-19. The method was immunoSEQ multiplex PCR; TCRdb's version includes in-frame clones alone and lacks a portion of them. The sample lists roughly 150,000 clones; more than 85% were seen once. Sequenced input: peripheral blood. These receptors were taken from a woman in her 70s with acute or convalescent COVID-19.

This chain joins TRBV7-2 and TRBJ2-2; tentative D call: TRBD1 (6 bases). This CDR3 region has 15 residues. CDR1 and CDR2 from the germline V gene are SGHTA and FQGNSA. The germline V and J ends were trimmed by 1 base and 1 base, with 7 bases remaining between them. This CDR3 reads CASSLEGQNTGELFF. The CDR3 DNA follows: TGTGCCAGCAGCTTAGAGGGACAGAACACCGGGGAGCTGTTTTTT.

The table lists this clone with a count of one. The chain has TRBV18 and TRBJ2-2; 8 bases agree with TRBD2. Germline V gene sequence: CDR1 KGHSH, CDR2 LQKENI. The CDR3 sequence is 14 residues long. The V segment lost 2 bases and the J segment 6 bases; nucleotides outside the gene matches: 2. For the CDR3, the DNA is TGTGCCAGCTCACCAGATAGCGGGGCCGGGGAGCTGTTTTTT. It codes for CASSPDSGAGELFF.

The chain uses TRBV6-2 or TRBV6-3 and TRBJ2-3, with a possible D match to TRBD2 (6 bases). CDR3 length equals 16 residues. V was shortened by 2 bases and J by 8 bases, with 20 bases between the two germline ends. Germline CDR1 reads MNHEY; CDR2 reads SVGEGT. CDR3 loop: CASSYNGDSFLGTQYF. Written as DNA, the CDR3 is TGTGCCAGCAGTTACAACGGGGACTCCTTTCTGGGTACGCAGTATTTT.

CDR3 bases: TGTGCCAGCAGCCAAACAAAGGGACTACTAGGCAGCGAGACCCAGTACTTC. This sequence encodes CASSQTKGLLGSETQYF. The chain is built from TRBV4-2 and TRBJ2-5, with 7 positions matching TRBD2. Germline CDR1 LGHNA, CDR2 YNFKEQ. The CDR3 runs to 17 residues. Trimming cost V 2 bases and J 5 bases; bases outside gene matches: 14.

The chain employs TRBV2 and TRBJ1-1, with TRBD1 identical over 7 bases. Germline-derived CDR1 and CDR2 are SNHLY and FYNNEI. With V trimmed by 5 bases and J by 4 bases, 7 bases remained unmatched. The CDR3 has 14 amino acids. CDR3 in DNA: TGTGCCAGCAGTTCAACCAGGGGGATCACTGAAGCTTTCTTT. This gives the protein CASSSTRGITEAFF.

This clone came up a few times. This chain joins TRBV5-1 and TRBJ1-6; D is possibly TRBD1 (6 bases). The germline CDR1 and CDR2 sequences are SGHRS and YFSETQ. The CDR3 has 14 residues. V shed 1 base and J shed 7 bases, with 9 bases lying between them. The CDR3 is CASSLFQGNSPLHF. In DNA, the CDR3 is TGCGCCAGCAGCTTGTTCCAGGGGAATTCACCCCTCCACTTT.

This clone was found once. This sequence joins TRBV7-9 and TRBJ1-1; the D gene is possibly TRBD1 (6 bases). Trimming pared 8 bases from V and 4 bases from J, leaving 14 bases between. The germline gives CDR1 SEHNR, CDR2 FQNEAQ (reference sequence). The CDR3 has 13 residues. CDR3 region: CASGNRVGTEAFF. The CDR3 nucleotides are TGTGCCAGCGGAAACAGGGTGGGCACTGAAGCTTTCTTT.

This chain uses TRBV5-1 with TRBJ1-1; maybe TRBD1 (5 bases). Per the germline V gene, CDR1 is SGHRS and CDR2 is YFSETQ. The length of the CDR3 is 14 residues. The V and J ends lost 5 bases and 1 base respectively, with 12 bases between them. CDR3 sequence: CASRDPTGNTEAFF. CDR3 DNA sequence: TGCGCCAGCAGAGACCCTACAGGGAACACTGAAGCTTTCTTT. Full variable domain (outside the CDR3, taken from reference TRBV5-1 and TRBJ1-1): KAGVTQTPRYLIKTRGQQVTLSCSPISGHRSVSWYQQTPGQGLQFLFEYFSETQRNKGNFPGRFSGRQFSNSRSEMNVSTLELGDSALYLCASRDPTGNTEAFFGQGTRLTVV.

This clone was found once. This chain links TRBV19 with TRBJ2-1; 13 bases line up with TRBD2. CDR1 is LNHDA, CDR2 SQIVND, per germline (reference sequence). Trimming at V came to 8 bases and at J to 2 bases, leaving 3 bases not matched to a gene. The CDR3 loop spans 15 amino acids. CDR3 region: CASRLAGGAYNEQFF. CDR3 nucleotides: TGTGCCAGTCGACTAGCGGGGGGCGCCTACAATGAGCAGTTCTTC.

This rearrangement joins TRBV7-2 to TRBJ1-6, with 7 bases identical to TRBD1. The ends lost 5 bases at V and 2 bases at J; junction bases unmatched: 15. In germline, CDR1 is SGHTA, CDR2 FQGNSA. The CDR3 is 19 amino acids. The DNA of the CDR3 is TGTGCCAGCAGCCTAGGTATACCGACAGGGTCAACCTATAATTCACCCCTCCACTTT. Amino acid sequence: CASSLGIPTGSTYNSPLHF.

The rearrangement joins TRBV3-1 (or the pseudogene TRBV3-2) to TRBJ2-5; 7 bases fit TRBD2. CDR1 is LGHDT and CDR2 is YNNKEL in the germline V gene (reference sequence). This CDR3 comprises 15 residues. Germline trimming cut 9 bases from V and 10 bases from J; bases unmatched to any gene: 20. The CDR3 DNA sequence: TGTGCCAGTCATCCTAGCGGACGCACCTTGAGGGGCCAGTACTTC. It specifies CASHPSGRTLRGQYF.

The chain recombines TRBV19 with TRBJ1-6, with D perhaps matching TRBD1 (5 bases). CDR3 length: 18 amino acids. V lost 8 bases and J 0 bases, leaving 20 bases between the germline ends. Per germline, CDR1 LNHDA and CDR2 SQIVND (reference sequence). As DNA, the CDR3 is TGTGCCAGTCGAAAGTCTGCGGGGGGGAGCTCCTATAATTCACCCCTCCACTTT. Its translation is CASRKSAGGSSYNSPLHF.

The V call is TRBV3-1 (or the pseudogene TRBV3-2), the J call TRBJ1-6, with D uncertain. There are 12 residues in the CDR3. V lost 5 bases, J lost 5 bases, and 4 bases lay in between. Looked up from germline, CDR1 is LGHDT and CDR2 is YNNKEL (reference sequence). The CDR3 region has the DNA TGTGCCAGCAGCGCTAATAATTCACCCCTCCACTTT. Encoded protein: CASSANNSPLHF.

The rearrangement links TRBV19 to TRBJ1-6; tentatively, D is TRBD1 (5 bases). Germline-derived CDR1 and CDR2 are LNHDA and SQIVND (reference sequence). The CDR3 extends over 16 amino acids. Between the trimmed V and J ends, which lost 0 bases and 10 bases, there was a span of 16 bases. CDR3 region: CASSIDSTGLRSPLHF. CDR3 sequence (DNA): TGTGCCAGTAGTATAGATTCAACAGGTTTACGGTCACCCCTCCACTTT.

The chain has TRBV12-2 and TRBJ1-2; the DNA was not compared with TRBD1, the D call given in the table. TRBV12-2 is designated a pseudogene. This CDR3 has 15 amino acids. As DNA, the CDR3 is TGTGCAAGTCGCCGAGGACAGGGGAAGTTTTGTGGCTACACCTTC. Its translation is CASRRGQGKFCGYTF.

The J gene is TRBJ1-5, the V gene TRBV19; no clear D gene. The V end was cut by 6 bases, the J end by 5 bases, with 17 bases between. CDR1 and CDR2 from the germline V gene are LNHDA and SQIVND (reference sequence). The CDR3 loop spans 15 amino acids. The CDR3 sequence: CASRKDGSWYQPQHF. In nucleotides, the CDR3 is TGTGCCAGTAGAAAGGACGGGAGTTGGTATCAGCCCCAGCATTTT.

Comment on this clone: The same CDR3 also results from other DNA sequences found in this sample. This chain's CDR3 is CASSPGQGNYGYTF. CDR3 bases: TGTGCCAGCAGCCCGGGACAGGGAAACTATGGCTACACCTTC. This chain joins TRBV7-3 and TRBJ1-2, with 9 nucleotides matching TRBD1. V was clipped by 5 bases and J by 2 bases; unmatched bases: 3. The CDR3 spans 14 residues. CDR1 and CDR2 from the germline V gene are SGHTA and FQGTGA.

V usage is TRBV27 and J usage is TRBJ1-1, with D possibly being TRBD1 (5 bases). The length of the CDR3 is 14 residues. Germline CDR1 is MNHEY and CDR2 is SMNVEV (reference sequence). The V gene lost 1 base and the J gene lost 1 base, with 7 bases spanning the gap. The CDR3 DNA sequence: TGTGCCAGCAGTTTATTTGGGGCGAACACTGAAGCTTTCTTT. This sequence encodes CASSLFGANTEAFF.

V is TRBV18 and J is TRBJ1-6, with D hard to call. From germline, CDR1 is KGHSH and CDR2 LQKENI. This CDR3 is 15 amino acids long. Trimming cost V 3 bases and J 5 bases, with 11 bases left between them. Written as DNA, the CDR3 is TGTGCCAGCTCACCTAGGCTAGCAAATAATTCACCCCTCCACTTT. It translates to CASSPRLANNSPLHF. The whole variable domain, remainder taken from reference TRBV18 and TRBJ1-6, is NAGVMQNPRHLVRRRGQEARLRCSPMKGHSHVYWYRQLPEEGLKFMVYLQKENIIDESGMPKERFSAEFPKEGPSILRIQQVVRGDSAAYFCASSPRLANNSPLHFGNGTRLTVT.

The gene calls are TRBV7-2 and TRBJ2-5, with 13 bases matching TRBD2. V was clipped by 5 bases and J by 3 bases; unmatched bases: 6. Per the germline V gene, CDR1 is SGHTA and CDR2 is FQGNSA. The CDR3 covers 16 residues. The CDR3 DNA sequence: TGTGCCAGCAGCCCCAGACTAGCGGGGGGCAAAGAGACCCAGTACTTC. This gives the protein CASSPRLAGGKETQYF.

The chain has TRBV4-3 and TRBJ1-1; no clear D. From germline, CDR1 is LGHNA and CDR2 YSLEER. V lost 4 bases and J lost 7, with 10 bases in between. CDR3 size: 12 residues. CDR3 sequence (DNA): TGCGCCAGCAGCCTCCGGGTCGGTGAAGCTTTCTTT. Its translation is CASSLRVGEAFF.

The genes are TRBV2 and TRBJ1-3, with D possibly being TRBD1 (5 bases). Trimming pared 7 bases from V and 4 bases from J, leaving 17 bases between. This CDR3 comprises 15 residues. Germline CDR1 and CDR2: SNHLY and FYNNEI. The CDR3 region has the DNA TGTGCCAGCATCCACGGGGCGGGGAGGGGAAACACCATATATTTT. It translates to CASIHGAGRGNTIYF.

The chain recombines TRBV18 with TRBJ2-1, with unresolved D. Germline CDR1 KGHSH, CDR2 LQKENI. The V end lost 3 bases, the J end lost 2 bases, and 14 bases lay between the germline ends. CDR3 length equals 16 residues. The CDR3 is CASSPLPAGTYNEQFF. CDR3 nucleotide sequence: TGTGCCAGCTCACCCCTCCCCGCAGGCACCTACAATGAGCAGTTCTTC.

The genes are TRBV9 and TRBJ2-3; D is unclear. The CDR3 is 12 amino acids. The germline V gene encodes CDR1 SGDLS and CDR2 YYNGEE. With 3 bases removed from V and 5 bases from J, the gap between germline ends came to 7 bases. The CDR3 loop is CASSDVGDTQYF. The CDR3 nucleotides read TGTGCCAGCAGCGACGTCGGAGATACGCAGTATTTT.

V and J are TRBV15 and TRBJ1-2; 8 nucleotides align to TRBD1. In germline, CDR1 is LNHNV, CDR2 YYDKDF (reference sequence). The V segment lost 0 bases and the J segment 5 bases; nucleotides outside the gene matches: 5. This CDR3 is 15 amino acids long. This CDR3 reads CATSRENRGRYGYTF. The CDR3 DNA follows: TGTGCCACCAGCAGAGAAAACAGGGGGAGGTATGGCTACACCTTC.

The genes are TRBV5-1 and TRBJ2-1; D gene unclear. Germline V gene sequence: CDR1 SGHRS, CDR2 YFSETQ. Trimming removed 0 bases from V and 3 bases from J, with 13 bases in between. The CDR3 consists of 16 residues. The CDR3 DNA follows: TGCGCCAGCAGCTTGGAAGAGTCTCGTTACTACAATGAGCAGTTCTTC. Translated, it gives CASSLEESRYYNEQFF.

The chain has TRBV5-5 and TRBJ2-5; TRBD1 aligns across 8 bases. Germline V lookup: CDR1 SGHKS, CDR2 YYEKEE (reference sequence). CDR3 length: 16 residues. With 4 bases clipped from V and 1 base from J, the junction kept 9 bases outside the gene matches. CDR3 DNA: TGTGCCAGCAGCCCCATCATAGGACAGGGCCAAGAGACCCAGTACTTC. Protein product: CASSPIIGQGQETQYF.

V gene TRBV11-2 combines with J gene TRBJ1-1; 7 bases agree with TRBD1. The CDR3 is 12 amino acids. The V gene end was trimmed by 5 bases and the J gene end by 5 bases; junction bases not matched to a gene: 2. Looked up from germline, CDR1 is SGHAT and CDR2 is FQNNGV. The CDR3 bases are TGTGCCAGCAGCGGGACAGCGACTGAAGCTTTCTTT. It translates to CASSGTATEAFF.

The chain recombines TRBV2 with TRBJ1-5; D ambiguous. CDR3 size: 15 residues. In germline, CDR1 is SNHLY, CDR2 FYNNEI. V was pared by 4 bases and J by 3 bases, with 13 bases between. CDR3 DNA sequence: TGTGCCAGCAGTGCCAACGCAGGTTCCAATCAGCCCCAGCATTTT. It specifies CASSANAGSNQPQHF.

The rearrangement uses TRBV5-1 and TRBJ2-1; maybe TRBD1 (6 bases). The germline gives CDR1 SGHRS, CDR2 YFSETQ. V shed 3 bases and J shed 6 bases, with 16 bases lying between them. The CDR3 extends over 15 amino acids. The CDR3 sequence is CASSSGSDRSNEQFF. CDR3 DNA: TGCGCCAGCAGCTCGGGGTCTGACAGGAGCAATGAGCAGTTCTTC. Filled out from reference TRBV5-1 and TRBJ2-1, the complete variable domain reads KAGVTQTPRYLIKTRGQQVTLSCSPISGHRSVSWYQQTPGQGLQFLFEYFSETQRNKGNFPGRFSGRQFSNSRSEMNVSTLELGDSALYLCASSSGSDRSNEQFFGPGTRLTVL.

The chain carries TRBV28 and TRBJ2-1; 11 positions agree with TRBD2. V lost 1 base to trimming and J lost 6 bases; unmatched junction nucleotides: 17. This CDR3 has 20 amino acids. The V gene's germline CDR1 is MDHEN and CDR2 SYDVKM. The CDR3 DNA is TGTGCCAGCAGTTTATTCGGGTTGCTGACTAGCGGGGATCGAGGCAATGAGCAGTTCTTC. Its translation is CASSLFGLLTSGDRGNEQFF.

Written as DNA, the CDR3 is TGTGCCAGCAGGAGCTTCGGGGGATATGGCTACACCTTC. It encodes CASRSFGGYGYTF. The rearrangement links TRBV7-9 to TRBJ1-2, with TRBD1 as a possible D gene (5 bases). The CDR3 loop spans 13 amino acids. The V gene lost 6 bases and the J gene lost 5 bases, with 13 bases spanning the gap. In germline, CDR1 is SEHNR, CDR2 FQNEAQ (reference sequence).